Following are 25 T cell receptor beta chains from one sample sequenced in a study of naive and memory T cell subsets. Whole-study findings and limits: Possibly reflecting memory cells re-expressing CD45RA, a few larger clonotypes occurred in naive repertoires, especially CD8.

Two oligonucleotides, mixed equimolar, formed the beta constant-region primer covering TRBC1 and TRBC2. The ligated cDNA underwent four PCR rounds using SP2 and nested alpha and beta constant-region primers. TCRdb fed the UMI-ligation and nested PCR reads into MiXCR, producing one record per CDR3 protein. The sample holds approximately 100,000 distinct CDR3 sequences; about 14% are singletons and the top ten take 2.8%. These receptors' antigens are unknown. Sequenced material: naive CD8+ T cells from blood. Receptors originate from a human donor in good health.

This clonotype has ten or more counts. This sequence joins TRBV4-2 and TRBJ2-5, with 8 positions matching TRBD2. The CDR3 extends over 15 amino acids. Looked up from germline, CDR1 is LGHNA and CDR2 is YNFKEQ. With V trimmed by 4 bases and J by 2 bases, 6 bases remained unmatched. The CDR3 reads CASSPGGSGQETQYF. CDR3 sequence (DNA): TGTGCCAGCAGCCCGGGGGGGTCCGGGCAAGAGACCCAGTACTTC.

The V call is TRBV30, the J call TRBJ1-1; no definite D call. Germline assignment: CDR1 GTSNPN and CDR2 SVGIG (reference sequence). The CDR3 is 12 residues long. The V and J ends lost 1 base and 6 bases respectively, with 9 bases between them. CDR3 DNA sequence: TGTGCCTGGAGTGAGGCCGGACCTGAAGCTTTCTTT. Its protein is CAWSEAGPEAFF.

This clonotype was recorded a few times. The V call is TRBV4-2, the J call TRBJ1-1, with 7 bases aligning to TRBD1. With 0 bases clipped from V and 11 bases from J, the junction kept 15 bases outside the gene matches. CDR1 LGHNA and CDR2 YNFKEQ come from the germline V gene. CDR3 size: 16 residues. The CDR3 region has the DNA TGTGCCAGCAGCCAAGATCAAGGGGGCGCGGGAGAAGGGGCTTTCTTT. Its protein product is CASSQDQGGAGEGAFF.

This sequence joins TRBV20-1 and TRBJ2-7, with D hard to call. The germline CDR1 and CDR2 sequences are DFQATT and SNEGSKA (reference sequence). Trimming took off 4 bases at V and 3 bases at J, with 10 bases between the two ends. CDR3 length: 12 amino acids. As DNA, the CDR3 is TGCAGTGCTAAGGAATACCACTACGAGCAGTACTTC. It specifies CSAKEYHYEQYF.

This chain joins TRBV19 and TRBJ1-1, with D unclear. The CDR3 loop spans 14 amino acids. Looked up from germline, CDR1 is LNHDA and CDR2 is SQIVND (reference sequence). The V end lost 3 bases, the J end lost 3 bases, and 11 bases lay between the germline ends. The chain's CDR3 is CASSITKEYTEAFF. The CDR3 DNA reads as TGTGCCAGTAGTATCACAAAGGAATACACTGAAGCTTTCTTT.

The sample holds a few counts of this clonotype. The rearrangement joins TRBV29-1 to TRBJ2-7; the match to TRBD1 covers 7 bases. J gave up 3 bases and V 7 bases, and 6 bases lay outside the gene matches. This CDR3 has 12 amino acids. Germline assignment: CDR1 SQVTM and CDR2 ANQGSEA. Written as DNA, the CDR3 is TGCAGCGCTAGGGACAGTGTCTACGAGCAGTACTTC. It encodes CSARDSVYEQYF.

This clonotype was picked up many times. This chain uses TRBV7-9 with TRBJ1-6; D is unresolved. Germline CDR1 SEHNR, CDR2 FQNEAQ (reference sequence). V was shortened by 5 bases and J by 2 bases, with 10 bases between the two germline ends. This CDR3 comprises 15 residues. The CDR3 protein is CASSPGSAYNSPLHF. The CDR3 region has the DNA TGTGCCAGCAGCCCGGGGAGCGCCTATAATTCACCCCTCCACTTT.

The CDR3 spells CASSMMGSGYGYTF. The CDR3 nucleotides read TGTGCCAGTAGTATGATGGGAAGCGGCTATGGCTACACCTTC. This rearrangement joins TRBV19 to TRBJ1-2; no clear D. CDR3 length equals 14 residues. In germline, CDR1 is LNHDA, CDR2 SQIVND (reference sequence). Trimming stripped 3 bases from V and 4 bases from J, with 12 bases between.

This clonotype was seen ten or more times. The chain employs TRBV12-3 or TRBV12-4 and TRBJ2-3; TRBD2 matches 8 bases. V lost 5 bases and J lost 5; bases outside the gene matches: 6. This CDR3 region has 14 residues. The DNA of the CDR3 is TGTGCCAGCAGTCCCGGGGCGGGAGGAGATACGCAGTATTTT. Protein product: CASSPGAGGDTQYF.

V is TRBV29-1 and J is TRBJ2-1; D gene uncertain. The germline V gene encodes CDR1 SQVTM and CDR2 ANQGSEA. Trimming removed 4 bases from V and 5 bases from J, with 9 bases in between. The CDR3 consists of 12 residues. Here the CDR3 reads CSVVRGNNEQFF. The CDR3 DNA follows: TGCAGCGTTGTTCGCGGAAACAATGAGCAGTTCTTC.

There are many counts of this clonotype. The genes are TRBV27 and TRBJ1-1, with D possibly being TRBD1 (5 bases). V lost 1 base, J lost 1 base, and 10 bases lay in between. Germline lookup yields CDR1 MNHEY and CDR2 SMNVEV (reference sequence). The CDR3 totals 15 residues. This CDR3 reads CASSLLGGTNTEAFF. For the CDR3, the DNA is TGTGCCAGCAGTTTATTGGGCGGGACGAACACTGAAGCTTTCTTT.

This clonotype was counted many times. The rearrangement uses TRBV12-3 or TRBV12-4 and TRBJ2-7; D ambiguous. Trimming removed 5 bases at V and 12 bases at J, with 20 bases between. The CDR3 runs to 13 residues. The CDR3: CASSPSPKGSWYF. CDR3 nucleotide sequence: TGTGCCAGCAGTCCTTCCCCCAAGGGAAGCTGGTACTTC.

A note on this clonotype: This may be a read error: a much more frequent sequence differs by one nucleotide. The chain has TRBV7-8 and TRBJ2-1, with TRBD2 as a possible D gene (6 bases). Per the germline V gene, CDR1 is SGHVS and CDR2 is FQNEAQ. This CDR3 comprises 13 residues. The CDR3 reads CAGSFGGAGEQFF. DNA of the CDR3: TGTGCCGGCAGCTTCGGAGGGGCAGGAGAGCAGTTCTTC.

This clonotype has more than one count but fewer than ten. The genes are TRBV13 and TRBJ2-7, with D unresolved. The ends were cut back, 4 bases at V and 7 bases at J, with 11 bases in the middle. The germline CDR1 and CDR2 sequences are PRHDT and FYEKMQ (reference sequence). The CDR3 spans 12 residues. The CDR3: CASSSRDGEQYF. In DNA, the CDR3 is TGTGCCAGCAGCTCCCGCGACGGAGAGCAGTACTTC.

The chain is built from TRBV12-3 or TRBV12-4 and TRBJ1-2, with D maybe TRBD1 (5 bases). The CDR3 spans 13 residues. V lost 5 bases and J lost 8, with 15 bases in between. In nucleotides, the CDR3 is TGTGCCAGCAGTCCAACAGGTGGAGAAGGCTACACCTTC. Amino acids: CASSPTGGEGYTF.

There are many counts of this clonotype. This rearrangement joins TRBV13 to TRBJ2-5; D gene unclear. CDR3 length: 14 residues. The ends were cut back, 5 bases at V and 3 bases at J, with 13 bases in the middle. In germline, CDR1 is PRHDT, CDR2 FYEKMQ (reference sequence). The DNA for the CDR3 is TGTGCCAGCAGCCCCCGGACGAGGAAAGAGACCCAGTACTTC. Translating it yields CASSPRTRKETQYF. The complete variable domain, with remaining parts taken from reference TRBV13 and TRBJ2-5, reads AAGVIQSPRHLIKEKRETATLKCYPIPRHDTVYWYQQGPGQDPQFLISFYEKMQSDKGSIPDRFSAQQFSDYHSELNMSSLELGDSALYFCASSPRTRKETQYFGPGTRLLVL.

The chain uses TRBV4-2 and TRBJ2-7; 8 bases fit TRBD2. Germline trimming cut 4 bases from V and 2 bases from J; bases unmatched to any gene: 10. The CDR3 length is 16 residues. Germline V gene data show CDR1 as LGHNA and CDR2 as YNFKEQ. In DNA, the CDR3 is TGTGCCAGCAGCCCCGACAGACTAGCGATAACCTACGAGCAGTACTTC. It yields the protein CASSPDRLAITYEQYF.

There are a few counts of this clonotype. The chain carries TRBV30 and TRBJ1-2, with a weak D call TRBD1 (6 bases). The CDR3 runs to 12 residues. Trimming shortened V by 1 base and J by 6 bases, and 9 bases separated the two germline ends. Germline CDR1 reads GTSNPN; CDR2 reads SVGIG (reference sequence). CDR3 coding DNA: TGTGCCTGGAGTGCACAGGGAGATGGCTACACCTTC. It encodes CAWSAQGDGYTF.

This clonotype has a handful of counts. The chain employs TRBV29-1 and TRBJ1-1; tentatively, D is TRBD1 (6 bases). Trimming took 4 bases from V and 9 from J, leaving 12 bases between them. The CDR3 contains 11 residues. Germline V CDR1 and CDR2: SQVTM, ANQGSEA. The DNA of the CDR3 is TGCAGCGTTGCTTTGCAGGGGAAAGCTTTCTTT. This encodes CSVALQGKAFF.

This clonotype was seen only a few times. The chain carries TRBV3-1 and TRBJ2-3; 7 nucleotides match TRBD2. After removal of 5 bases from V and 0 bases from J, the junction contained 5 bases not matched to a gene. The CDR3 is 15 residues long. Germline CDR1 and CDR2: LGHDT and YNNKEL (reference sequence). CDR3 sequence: CASSSGLGSTDTQYF. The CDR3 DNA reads TGTGCCAGCAGCAGCGGACTAGGGAGCACAGATACGCAGTATTTT.

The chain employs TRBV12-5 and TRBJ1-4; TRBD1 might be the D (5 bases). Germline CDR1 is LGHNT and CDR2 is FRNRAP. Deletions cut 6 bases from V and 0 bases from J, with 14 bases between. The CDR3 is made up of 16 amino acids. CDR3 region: CASGRGERATNEKLFF. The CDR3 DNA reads TGTGCTAGTGGCCGGGGGGAAAGGGCAACTAATGAAAAACTGTTTTTT.

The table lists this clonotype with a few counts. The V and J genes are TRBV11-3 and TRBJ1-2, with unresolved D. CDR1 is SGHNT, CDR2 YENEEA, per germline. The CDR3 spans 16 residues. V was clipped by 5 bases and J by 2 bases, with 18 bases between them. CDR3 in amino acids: CASSPYGPPANYGYTF. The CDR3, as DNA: TGTGCCAGCAGCCCCTACGGCCCCCCAGCAAACTATGGCTACACCTTC.

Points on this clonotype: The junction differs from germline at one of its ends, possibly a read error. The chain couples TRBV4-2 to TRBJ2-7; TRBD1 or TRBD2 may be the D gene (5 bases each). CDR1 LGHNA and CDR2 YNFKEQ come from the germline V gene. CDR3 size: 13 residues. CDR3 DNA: TGTGCCAGTAGCCCCGGGACGCCTTACGAGCAGTACTTC. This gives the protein CASSPGTPYEQYF.

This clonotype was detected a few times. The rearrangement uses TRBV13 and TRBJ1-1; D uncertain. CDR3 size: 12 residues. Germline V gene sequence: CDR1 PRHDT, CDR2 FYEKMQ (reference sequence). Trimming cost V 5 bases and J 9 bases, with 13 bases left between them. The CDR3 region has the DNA TGTGCCAGCAGCCAAGCCTGGGGTCAAGCTTTCTTT. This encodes CASSQAWGQAFF.

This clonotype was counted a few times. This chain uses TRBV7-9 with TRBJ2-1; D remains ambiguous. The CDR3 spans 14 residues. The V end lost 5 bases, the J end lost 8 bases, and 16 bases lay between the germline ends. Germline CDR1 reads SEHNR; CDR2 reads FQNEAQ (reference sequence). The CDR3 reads CASSALGSRYEQFF. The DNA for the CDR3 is TGTGCCAGCAGCGCCCTAGGTTCTCGGTATGAGCAGTTCTTC.